What follows is one T cell receptor (beta chain) and its context. Its antigen remains unknown. Measured with immunoSEQ multiplex PCR; TCRdb has only the in-frame clones, and not every one. The table lists millions of clones, more than 80% of them singletons. Germline V CDR1 and CDR2: MNHNY, SVGAGI (reference sequence). The CDR3 runs 12 residues. With 6 bases removed from V and 0 bases from J, the gap between germline ends came to 2 bases. The data derive from a study of shared clonotypes between healthy human individuals. Study outcomes and limitations: In a few donors, around 5.5% of naive CD4 clonotypes appeared in common. The study found lower generation probabilities in non-shared clonotypes than in those shared by all four donors. The expectation was that sequencing depth would affect clonotype sharing among donors.

This chain connects TRBV6-6 to TRBJ2-2; D gene unclear. Sequencing input: naive CD4+ T cells sorted from blood. Specified subset: CD45RA+ positively selected. The sequence came from a man between 18 and 29 years old in good health. The CDR3 reads CASRTNTGELFF. The CDR3, as DNA: TGTGCCAGCAGAACGAACACCGGGGAGCTGTTTTTT.